This TCR beta chain was recorded in a study of T cells in Graves' hyperthyroidism and ophthalmopathy. The sample holds many counts of this clonotype. RNA transcripts gave rise to amplified TCR beta CDR3 regions. In the first-round RT-PCR of the TCR CDR3, the HTBI primer set was used. MiXCR, applied by TCRdb to the multiplex PCR reads, yields one record per CDR3 protein. The table lists some 510,000 distinct CDR3 sequences, 20% to 25% of them singletons, with more than 25% in the top ten. CDR1 and CDR2 (germline): SGHRS, YFSETQ. Trimming removed 0 bases from V and 4 bases from J, with 13 bases in between. The CDR3 has 15 amino acids.

This clonotype was sampled from a man between 18 and 35 years old with Graves' hyperthyroidism. Sequenced: blood. The chain combines TRBV5-1 with TRBJ1-2; the D gene is possibly TRBD1 (6 bases). The CDR3 DNA sequence: TGCGCCAGCAGCTTGGCCACAGGGAACGGCTATGGCTACACCTTC. Its translation: CASSLATGNGYGYTF.